Shown below are 25 T cell receptor beta chains from a single sample sequenced in a study of blood T cell repertoires in COVID-19. The protocol was immunoSEQ multiplex PCR, while the TCRdb copy is restricted to in-frame clones and leaves out a portion. In the table there are more than 120,000 clones, more than 75% of which are singletons. Specimen: peripheral blood. The receptor source for this set is a human donor in a cohort sampled during active COVID-19.

In DNA, the CDR3 is TGTGCCAGCAGTGAAGAGGGAGCAGACTATGGCTACACCTTC. As protein: CASSEEGADYGYTF. This sequence joins TRBV6-1 and TRBJ1-2; D remains ambiguous. This CDR3 region has 14 residues. Germline-derived CDR1 and CDR2 are MNHNS and SASEGT. V was cut by 1 base and J by 3 bases, with 9 bases left in between.

V is TRBV5-4 and J is TRBJ2-2; D gene ambiguous. The ends were cut back, 0 bases at V and 4 bases at J, with 10 bases in the middle. In germline, CDR1 is SGHNT, CDR2 YYREEE (reference sequence). This CDR3 has 15 residues. CDR3 sequence: CASSLGFGGTGELFF. CDR3 DNA: TGTGCCAGCAGCTTGGGGTTTGGCGGCACCGGGGAGCTGTTTTTT.

The chain recombines TRBV4-2 with TRBJ2-1, with TRBD1 matching 10 bases. Germline CDR1 is LGHNA and CDR2 is YNFKEQ. Losses at the gene ends were 4 bases for V and 6 bases for J; bases not matched to a gene: 6. There are 15 residues in the CDR3. This chain's CDR3 is CASSPPGQGSNEQFF. CDR3 in DNA: TGTGCCAGCAGCCCTCCGGGACAGGGGTCCAATGAGCAGTTCTTC.

The chain employs TRBV6-5 and TRBJ2-2; 8 bases are a match to TRBD2. The CDR3 consists of 14 residues. With V trimmed by 6 bases and J by 8 bases, 8 bases remained unmatched. The germline V gene encodes CDR1 MNHEY and CDR2 SVGAGI. The CDR3 bases are TGTGCCAGCAGGGCACCTAGCGGGTCTGGGGAGCTGTTTTTT. Residues: CASRAPSGSGELFF.

V usage is TRBV19 and J usage is TRBJ2-7; possibly TRBD1 for D (5 bases). Germline V gene sequence: CDR1 LNHDA, CDR2 SQIVND (reference sequence). CDR3 length: 11 residues. Trimming took 2 bases from V and 6 from J, leaving 5 bases between them. The CDR3 DNA sequence: TGTGCCAGTAGTATAAGGGGCGAGCAGTACGTC. Translation gives CASSIRGEQYV.

CDR3 DNA sequence: TGTGCCAGCAGCTTAGATCGGGGTTATGGCTACACCTTC. Its translation is CASSLDRGYGYTF. This chain uses TRBV11-2 with TRBJ1-2; D is uncertain. Trimming pared 0 bases from V and 5 bases from J, leaving 7 bases between. The CDR3 contains 13 residues. CDR1 is SGHAT, CDR2 FQNNGV, per germline.

This clone was detected a few times. J is TRBJ2-5 and V is TRBV15; D ambiguous. Germline V gene sequence: CDR1 LNHNV, CDR2 YYDKDF (reference sequence). The ends were cut back, 1 base at V and 1 base at J, with 10 bases in the middle. This CDR3 comprises 15 residues. The CDR3: CATSRVKSGQETQYF. The CDR3, as DNA: TGTGCCACCAGCAGAGTGAAGTCGGGCCAAGAGACCCAGTACTTC. Looking up the rest from reference TRBV15 and TRBJ2-5 gives the full variable domain: DAMVIQNPRYQVTQFGKPVTLSCSQTLNHNVMYWYQQKSSQAPKLLFHYYDKDFNNEADTPDNFQSRRPNTSFCFLDIRSPGLGDTAMYLCATSRVKSGQETQYFGPGTRLLVL.

V gene TRBV9 combines with J gene TRBJ2-3; possible D gene TRBD2, 5 bases. The CDR3 contains 14 residues. Germline loops: CDR1 SGDLS, CDR2 YYNGEE. The V gene lost 0 bases and the J gene lost 3 bases, with 8 bases spanning the gap. In DNA form, the CDR3 reads TGTGCCAGCAGCGTAGAACTAGAAACAGATACGCAGTATTTT. It specifies CASSVELETDTQYF.

The V gene is TRBV7-3, the J gene TRBJ1-4, with 9 bases lining up with TRBD1. This CDR3 has 14 amino acids. Germline values: CDR1 SGHTA, CDR2 FQGTGA. J was trimmed by 14 bases and V by 5 bases; bases with no gene match: 12. The CDR3 here is CASSQDRGGDRLFF. DNA for the CDR3: TGTGCCAGCAGCCAGGACAGGGGAGGTGATAGGCTGTTTTTT.

This clone came up once. The rearrangement links TRBV4-2 to TRBJ2-2, with TRBD2 as a possible D gene (7 bases). Germline V lookup: CDR1 LGHNA, CDR2 YNFKEQ. The V gene lost 3 bases and the J gene lost 2 bases, with 19 bases spanning the gap. CDR3 size: 18 residues. The CDR3 protein is CASSHLGGGPFNTGELFF. The CDR3 DNA follows: TGTGCCAGCAGCCACCTTGGGGGGGGGCCTTTTAACACCGGGGAGCTGTTTTTT.

The genes are TRBV2 and TRBJ1-1, with 8 bases fitting TRBD1. The CDR3 is made up of 17 amino acids. Trimming removed 7 bases from V and 4 bases from J; junction bases left unmatched: 17. CDR1 and CDR2 from the germline V gene are SNHLY and FYNNEI. For the CDR3, the DNA is TGTGCCAGCAAGGACGACAGGGGATTTACGTATGGCACTGAAGCTTTCTTT. This translates into CASKDDRGFTYGTEAFF.

This chain uses TRBV18 with TRBJ2-7; 8 bases line up with TRBD1. The CDR3 runs 19 residues. V shed 3 bases, J shed 0 bases, and the junction held 16 bases outside the gene matches. CDR1 and CDR2 from the germline V gene are KGHSH and LQKENI. The CDR3 protein is CASSPLAGQGLGSSYEQYF. The CDR3 coding sequence is TGTGCCAGCTCACCGCTGGCAGGACAGGGACTTGGGAGCTCCTACGAGCAGTACTTC. The variable domain in full, completed from reference TRBV18 and TRBJ2-7, reads NAGVMQNPRHLVRRRGQEARLRCSPMKGHSHVYWYRQLPEEGLKFMVYLQKENIIDESGMPKERFSAEFPKEGPSILRIQQVVRGDSAAYFCASSPLAGQGLGSSYEQYFGPGTRLTVT.

This chain connects TRBV11-2 to TRBJ2-7, with D hard to call. CDR3 length: 16 amino acids. V lost 0 bases and J 0 bases, leaving 12 bases between the germline ends. Germline V lookup: CDR1 SGHAT, CDR2 FQNNGV. CDR3: CASSLDRAASSYEQYF. CDR3 sequence (DNA): TGTGCCAGCAGCTTAGATCGAGCAGCGAGCTCCTACGAGCAGTACTTC.

In this sample, this clone turned up once. The J gene is TRBJ1-6, the V gene TRBV10-3; TRBD1 matches 8 bases. The CDR3 length is 15 residues. V dropped 10 bases and J dropped 4; count of bases not matched to a gene: 9. Germline loops: CDR1 ENHRY, CDR2 SYGVKD. CDR3 coding DNA: TGTGCCACCTCCCAGGGGACAGGATATAATTCACCCCTCCACTTT. It yields the protein CATSQGTGYNSPLHF.

The genes are TRBV29-1 and TRBJ1-2; TRBD1 is a possible D gene (5 bases). CDR1 and CDR2 (germline): SQVTM, ANQGSEA. The CDR3 spans 15 residues. Trimming removed 3 bases at V and 8 bases at J, with 22 bases between. DNA for the CDR3: TGCAGCGTTGATGGGACCTCGGGGGTCCGGTGGGGCTACACCTTC. It translates to CSVDGTSGVRWGYTF.

The chain couples TRBV19 to TRBJ1-5; D not resolved. CDR1 is LNHDA, CDR2 SQIVND, per germline (reference sequence). The CDR3 length is 14 residues. Trimming took off 1 base at V and 2 bases at J, with 6 bases between the two ends. The DNA for the CDR3 is TGTGCCAGTAGTATAGTGGCAGGCAATCAGCCCCAGCATTTT. Protein product: CASSIVAGNQPQHF.

V is TRBV4-2 and J is TRBJ2-7; TRBD1 agrees at 11 bases. The germline V gene has CDR1 LGHNA and CDR2 YNFKEQ. J gave up 0 bases and V 3 bases, and 4 bases lay outside the gene matches. This CDR3 contains 16 residues. The chain's CDR3 is CASSQGGQGASYEQYF. The DNA for the CDR3 is TGTGCCAGCAGCCAGGGAGGACAGGGGGCCTCCTACGAGCAGTACTTC.

The chain carries TRBV27 and TRBJ2-3; TRBD2 agrees at 15 bases. The ends lost 6 bases at V and 6 bases at J; junction bases unmatched: 7. There are 16 residues in the CDR3. Germline V gene lookup returns CDR1 MNHEY and CDR2 SMNVEV (reference sequence). This CDR3 is CASSPGTSGGSDTQYF. CDR3 DNA sequence: TGTGCCAGCAGCCCTGGGACTAGCGGGGGGAGCGATACGCAGTATTTT.

The chain combines TRBV11-2 with TRBJ2-1; possible D gene TRBD2, 5 bases. Trimming took off 7 bases at V and 8 bases at J, with 12 bases between the two ends. There are 12 residues in the CDR3. The germline V gene has CDR1 SGHAT and CDR2 FQNNGV. The CDR3 region is CASTRGWHEQFF. The CDR3 DNA reads TGTGCCAGCACAAGAGGGTGGCATGAGCAGTTCTTC.

J is TRBJ2-3 and V is TRBV11-2; 7 bases align to TRBD2. Germline V lookup: CDR1 SGHAT, CDR2 FQNNGV. Trimming took 0 bases from V and 1 from J; bases not matched to a gene: 1. The CDR3 spans 15 residues. CDR3 region: CASSLDTSGTDTQYF. The CDR3 DNA sequence: TGTGCCAGCAGCTTAGATACTAGCGGCACAGATACGCAGTATTTT.

This chain uses TRBV6-2 or TRBV6-3 with TRBJ2-2; D perhaps matches TRBD2 (6 bases). The V gene lost 0 bases and the J gene lost 0 bases, with 11 bases spanning the gap. The germline CDR1 and CDR2 sequences are MNHEY and SVGEGT. The CDR3 covers 17 residues. Written as DNA, the CDR3 is TGTGCCAGCAGTTACTCGATAACGGGAGCGAACACCGGGGAGCTGTTTTTT. Protein product: CASSYSITGANTGELFF.

Concerning this clone: Within the sample, other DNA sequences also encode this same CDR3. The rearrangement links TRBV6-1 to TRBJ1-5; D not resolved. V lost 2 bases to trimming and J lost 5 bases, with 4 bases between them. Germline assignment: CDR1 MNHNS and CDR2 SASEGT. The CDR3 length is 12 residues. CDR3: CASSERDQPQHF. The DNA of the CDR3 is TGTGCCAGCAGTGAACGGGATCAGCCCCAGCATTTT.

The chain carries TRBV3-1 (or the pseudogene TRBV3-2) and TRBJ2-3; 13 bases align to TRBD2. V gave up 10 bases and J gave up 5 bases; unmatched junction bases: 6. Germline V lookup: CDR1 LGHDT, CDR2 YNNKEL (reference sequence). This CDR3 region has 14 residues. The CDR3 sequence: CATSLAGGVDTQYF. CDR3 coding DNA: TGTGCCACCTCACTAGCGGGGGGGGTAGATACGCAGTATTTT.

The V gene is TRBV4-2, the J gene TRBJ1-3; TRBD1 might be the D (5 bases). Germline V gene sequence: CDR1 LGHNA, CDR2 YNFKEQ. The CDR3 extends over 18 amino acids. V lost 0 bases, J lost 2 bases, and 17 bases lay in between. CDR3 bases: TGTGCCAGCAGCCAAGAAACCTTAGTCTGGGGGGCTGGAAACACCATATATTTT. It is translated as CASSQETLVWGAGNTIYF.

This clone came up a few times. The chain has TRBV28 and TRBJ1-6; D gene uncertain. V was trimmed by 3 bases and J by 8 bases, leaving 5 bases between them. The CDR3 loop spans 12 amino acids. From germline, CDR1 is MDHEN and CDR2 SYDVKM. The CDR3 coding sequence is TGTGCCAGCAGTTTGCTACATTCACCCCTCCACTTT. This translates into CASSLLHSPLHF.